These 32 T cell receptor beta chains share one sample of origin, sequenced in a study of blood T cell repertoires in COVID-19. Libraries were prepared by immunoSEQ multiplex PCR; TCRdb keeps only in-frame clonotypes and omits some of them. This table holds 120,000 to 150,000 clones, more than 75% found once. The sequencing sample was made of peripheral blood. The receptors come from a woman aged 45-65 years with acute or convalescent COVID-19.

The gene calls are TRBV7-2 and TRBJ1-4, with D hard to call. The CDR3 is 14 amino acids. The germline gives CDR1 SGHTA, CDR2 FQGNSA. With 1 base removed from V and 9 bases from J, the gap between germline ends came to 12 bases. The CDR3 reads CASSLVEGGKKLFF. The CDR3 DNA reads as TGTGCCAGCAGCTTAGTAGAAGGAGGGAAAAAACTGTTTTTT.

This clone is a singleton in its sample. V and J are TRBV6-5 and TRBJ1-2, with a possible D match to TRBD1 (6 bases). Trimming took 6 bases from V and 5 from J, leaving 16 bases between them. CDR3 size: 14 residues. The germline V gene encodes CDR1 MNHEY and CDR2 SVGAGI. CDR3 nucleotides: TGTGCCAGCAGACAGGACAGTTCCCTATATGGCTACACCTTC. Its protein product is CASRQDSSLYGYTF.

The table lists this clone with a few counts. The chain uses TRBV7-9 and TRBJ2-1, with D perhaps TRBD2 (5 bases). CDR1 and CDR2 from the germline V gene are SEHNR and FQNEAQ (reference sequence). This CDR3 spans 15 amino acids. Trimming took 2 bases from V and 6 from J, leaving 14 bases between them. CDR3: CASSLNLGVLNEQFF. The DNA of the CDR3 is TGTGCCAGCAGCTTAAATCTCGGGGTTCTCAATGAGCAGTTCTTC. The full variable domain, in which reference TRBV7-9 and TRBJ2-1 provide the parts outside the CDR3, is DTGVSQNPRHKITKRGQNVTFRCDPISEHNRLYWYRQTLGQGPEFLTYFQNEAQLEKSRLLSDRFSAERPKGSFSTLEIQRTEQGDSAMYLCASSLNLGVLNEQFFGPGTRLTVL.

The chain employs TRBV10-3 and TRBJ1-1; the D is unclear. The CDR3 extends over 12 amino acids. V was pared by 10 bases and J by 7 bases, with 16 bases between. CDR1 is ENHRY and CDR2 is SYGVKD in the germline V gene. DNA for the CDR3: TGTGCCACCCTGAGCGATGGATTTGAAGCTTTCTTT. It codes for CATLSDGFEAFF.

This clone was picked up a small number of times. The V call is TRBV4-3, the J call TRBJ2-7, with 9 bases identical to TRBD2. The V gene end was trimmed by 0 bases and the J gene end by 3 bases; junction bases not matched to a gene: 12. The CDR3 totals 18 residues. Germline V gives CDR1 LGHNA, CDR2 YSLEER. CDR3 region: CASSQEAGAGGNFYEQYF. Here the CDR3 DNA reads TGCGCCAGCAGCCAAGAAGCGGGAGCGGGGGGTAATTTCTACGAGCAGTACTTC.

In its sample, this clone ranks as medium-sized. The gene calls are TRBV10-2 and TRBJ1-2; weak D call: TRBD1 (5 bases). V lost 3 bases to trimming and J lost 4 bases, with 6 bases between them. This CDR3 spans 12 amino acids. Per the germline V gene, CDR1 is WSHSY and CDR2 is SAAADI. CDR3 region: CASSDGGYGYTF. As DNA, the CDR3 is TGCGCCAGCAGTGACGGGGGCTATGGCTACACCTTC.

V gene TRBV28 combines with J gene TRBJ1-2, with 9 positions matching TRBD1. The CDR3 has 14 residues. V shed 7 bases, J shed 8 bases, and the junction held 11 bases outside the gene matches. Looked up from germline, CDR1 is MDHEN and CDR2 is SYDVKM. The CDR3 DNA reads TGTGCCAGCAACATTCCCGGGACAGGGATCGGCTACACCTTC. It yields the protein CASNIPGTGIGYTF.

The V call is TRBV12-3 or TRBV12-4, the J call TRBJ2-1; maybe TRBD2 (5 bases). Between the trimmed V and J ends, which lost 7 bases and 12 bases, there was a span of 19 bases. The CDR3 loop spans 13 amino acids. CDR3 coding DNA: TGTGCCAGCACCCTAATAGAGGGTGCAGTGCAGTTCTTC. It yields the protein CASTLIEGAVQFF.

The rearrangement links TRBV6-6 to TRBJ1-5, with D possibly matching TRBD1 (6 bases). Germline V gives CDR1 MNHNY, CDR2 SVGAGI (reference sequence). The V gene lost 5 bases and the J gene lost 4 bases, with 15 bases spanning the gap. CDR3 length: 15 residues. In DNA, the CDR3 is TGTGCCAGCAGTGTTAGGGGGTTGTGGAATCAGCCCCAGCATTTT. It is translated as CASSVRGLWNQPQHF.

CDR3 in amino acids: CASSPSGAYNEQFF. The DNA for the CDR3 is TGTGCCAGCAGCCCTAGCGGGGCCTACAATGAGCAGTTCTTC. The chain has TRBV7-8 and TRBJ2-1; 9 bases are a match to TRBD2. The CDR3 covers 14 residues. CDR1 and CDR2 from the germline V gene are SGHVS and FQNEAQ. Trimming cost V 5 bases and J 2 bases; bases outside gene matches: 1.

The chain joins TRBV4-3 to TRBJ1-2; 10 bases are shared with TRBD1. Germline-derived CDR1 and CDR2 are LGHNA and YSLEER. The junction had 5 bases not matched to a gene; V was cut back by 0 bases and J by 4 bases. CDR3 size: 16 residues. CDR3 sequence reads: CASSQDGQGEFYGYTF. The DNA of the CDR3 is TGCGCCAGCAGCCAAGATGGACAGGGGGAATTCTATGGCTACACCTTC.

The chain joins TRBV19 to TRBJ2-2; D is unclear. The CDR3 is made up of 13 amino acids. The V end was cut by 3 bases, the J end by 9 bases, with 11 bases between. Germline CDR1 and CDR2: LNHDA and SQIVND (reference sequence). CDR3 residues: CASSMEPTRELFF. CDR3 nucleotide sequence: TGTGCCAGTAGTATGGAGCCCACGAGGGAGCTGTTTTTT.

The CDR3 DNA sequence: TGTGCCAGCAGCGCGACAGCCAACCCAAACACTGAAGCTTTCTTT. Translating gives CASSATANPNTEAFF. The chain carries TRBV3-1 (or the pseudogene TRBV3-2) and TRBJ1-1; the D gene is possibly TRBD1 (5 bases). The V gene's germline CDR1 is LGHDT and CDR2 YNNKEL (reference sequence). The V and J ends lost 5 bases and 2 bases respectively, with 15 bases between them. The CDR3 has 15 amino acids.

The genes are TRBV3-1 (or the pseudogene TRBV3-2) and TRBJ2-7; 12 bases match TRBD2. The CDR3 length is 15 residues. Losses at the gene ends were 0 bases for V and 9 bases for J; bases not matched to a gene: 6. Germline values: CDR1 LGHDT, CDR2 YNNKEL (reference sequence). CDR3 nucleotides: TGTGCCAGCAGCCAAGAGACTAGCGGGGGAAATAGGCAGTACTTC. It is translated as CASSQETSGGNRQYF.

The chain employs TRBV6-5 and TRBJ1-1, with a tentative D call TRBD1 (5 bases). CDR1 is MNHEY and CDR2 is SVGAGI in the germline V gene. This CDR3 has 14 amino acids. Deletions cut 7 bases from V and 0 bases from J, with 12 bases between. The CDR3 region has the DNA TGTGCCAGCAACACTCAGGGCCTGAACACTGAAGCTTTCTTT. Residues: CASNTQGLNTEAFF.

The rearrangement joins TRBV3-1 (or the pseudogene TRBV3-2) to TRBJ2-1; TRBD2 might be the D (7 bases). The ends were cut back, 4 bases at V and 2 bases at J, with 27 bases in the middle. The CDR3 runs to 20 residues. The V gene's germline CDR1 is LGHDT and CDR2 YNNKEL (reference sequence). This CDR3 reads CASSPSHTPTGGGAYNEQFF. The CDR3 bases are TGTGCCAGCAGCCCATCACATACCCCAACAGGAGGGGGGGCCTACAATGAGCAGTTCTTC.

The J gene is TRBJ1-6, the V gene TRBV5-1, with 9 positions matching TRBD1. CDR1 and CDR2 (germline): SGHRS, YFSETQ. V trimming: 3 bases; J trimming: 3 bases; junction bases outside the gene matches: 4. This CDR3 contains 16 residues. CDR3 nucleotide sequence: TGCGCCAGCAGCTCCGGGACAGGGAGCTATAATTCACCCCTCCACTTT. It translates to CASSSGTGSYNSPLHF.

The V call is TRBV28, the J call TRBJ2-2; D perhaps matches TRBD1 (5 bases). There are 15 residues in the CDR3. In germline, CDR1 is MDHEN, CDR2 SYDVKM. Trimming took 2 bases from V and 3 from J, leaving 10 bases between them. This CDR3 reads CASSLVKGYTGELFF. CDR3 in DNA: TGTGCCAGCAGTTTAGTAAAGGGGTACACCGGGGAGCTGTTTTTT. The whole variable domain, remainder taken from reference TRBV28 and TRBJ2-2, is DVKVTQSSRYLVKRTGEKVFLECVQDMDHENMFWYRQDPGLGLRLIYFSYDVKMKEKGDIPEGYSVSREKKERFSLILESASTNQTSMYLCASSLVKGYTGELFFGEGSRLTVL.

This clone appeared a few times. J is TRBJ1-1 and V is TRBV2, with unresolved D. In germline, CDR1 is SNHLY, CDR2 FYNNEI. Deletions cut 6 bases from V and 0 bases from J, with 17 bases between. The CDR3 sequence is 16 residues long. The CDR3 DNA reads TGTGCCAGCAGAGCTTGGACTGGGAACATGAACACTGAAGCTTTCTTT. Its protein product is CASRAWTGNMNTEAFF.

This clone has only a few counts. The chain uses TRBV4-2 and TRBJ1-2; maybe TRBD1 (6 bases). V dropped 5 bases and J dropped 7 bases, with 17 bases sitting between them. This CDR3 region has 14 residues. Germline V gives CDR1 LGHNA, CDR2 YNFKEQ. In DNA form, the CDR3 reads TGTGCCAGCAGCTCACCCGCGGGGGCTCTTGGCTACACCTTC. Amino acid sequence: CASSSPAGALGYTF.

This clone was detected only once. The chain employs TRBV7-6 and TRBJ2-7; tentatively, D is TRBD1 (6 bases). The CDR3 sequence is 13 residues long. V gave up 5 bases and J gave up 2 bases, with 10 bases separating them. Per germline, CDR1 SGHVS and CDR2 FNYEAQ. CDR3 DNA sequence: TGTGCCAGCAGCCACAGGACAGCCTACGAGCAGTACTTC. It codes for CASSHRTAYEQYF.

The chain carries TRBV5-1 and TRBJ1-3, with D possibly being TRBD1 (5 bases). V was trimmed by 0 bases and J by 8 bases, leaving 12 bases between them. Germline-derived CDR1 and CDR2 are SGHRS and YFSETQ. The CDR3 sequence is 14 residues long. CDR3 in amino acids: CASSLAGEEDTIYF. The CDR3 nucleotides are TGCGCCAGCAGCTTGGCGGGGGAGGAGGACACCATATATTTT.

The J gene is TRBJ1-4, the V gene TRBV9, with 12 nucleotides matching TRBD1. The CDR3 has 14 amino acids. Unmatched junction bases numbered 5, after V lost 3 bases and J lost 11 bases. Germline V gene sequence: CDR1 SGDLS, CDR2 YYNGEE. Here the CDR3 DNA reads TGTGCCAGCAGCGAGGGACAGGGGGCCGGGAAACTGTTTTTT. It is translated as CASSEGQGAGKLFF.

The V call is TRBV9, the J call TRBJ1-2; D not resolved. CDR3 size: 15 residues. Germline V gene data show CDR1 as SGDLS and CDR2 as YYNGEE. Trimming left V 3 bases short and J 5 bases short, with 17 bases between. CDR3 residues: CASSGLEEMIYGYTF. The CDR3 DNA reads as TGTGCCAGCAGCGGCTTGGAGGAAATGATATATGGCTACACCTTC.

The CDR3 loop reads CASSAGTKVNSPLHF. In nucleotides, the CDR3 is TGCGCCAGCAGCGCCGGGACAAAAGTTAATTCACCCCTCCACTTT. The chain recombines TRBV5-1 with TRBJ1-6; tentatively, D is TRBD1 (6 bases). Trimming took 4 bases from V and 6 from J, leaving 14 bases between them. This CDR3 spans 15 amino acids. CDR1 and CDR2 from the germline V gene are SGHRS and YFSETQ.

J is TRBJ2-2 and V is TRBV6-2 or TRBV6-3; D possibly corresponds to TRBD1 (6 bases). The CDR3 has 14 amino acids. V was trimmed by 6 bases and J by 3 bases, leaving 11 bases between them. Germline lookup yields CDR1 MNHEY and CDR2 SVGEGT. The CDR3 nucleotides read TGTGCCAGCAGCCAAGGACAGTACACCGGGGAGCTGTTTTTT. This codes for CASSQGQYTGELFF.

The chain has TRBV27 and TRBJ1-4; D call uncertain. CDR3 length: 15 residues. V was cut by 5 bases and J by 5 bases, with 15 bases left in between. Looked up from germline, CDR1 is MNHEY and CDR2 is SMNVEV (reference sequence). Here the CDR3 DNA reads TGTGCCAGCAGTACCGGGCGGGGATGGAATGAAAAACTGTTTTTT. It translates to CASSTGRGWNEKLFF. Drawing the rest from reference TRBV27 and TRBJ1-4, the complete variable domain is EAQVTQNPRYLITVTGKKLTVTCSQNMNHEYMSWYRQDPGLGLRQIYYSMNVEVTDKGDVPEGYKVSRKEKRNFPLILESPSPNQTSLYFCASSTGRGWNEKLFFGSGTQLSVL.

The rearrangement links TRBV7-9 to TRBJ1-2; weak D call: TRBD1 (6 bases). Germline V gives CDR1 SEHNR, CDR2 FQNEAQ (reference sequence). V shed 5 bases and J shed 6 bases, with 19 bases lying between them. The CDR3 runs to 15 residues. CDR3 sequence (DNA): TGTGCCAGCAGCAATGCAGGGGCGCTATTCCATGGCTACACCTTC. This encodes CASSNAGALFHGYTF.

This chain connects TRBV20-1 to TRBJ1-1; 10 bases map to TRBD1. J lost 10 bases, V lost 2 bases, and 1 base had no gene match. CDR3 length equals 11 residues. Germline V lookup: CDR1 DFQATT, CDR2 SNEGSKA (reference sequence). CDR3 nucleotides: TGCAGTGCTAGAAGGACAGGGGGAGCTTTCTTT. This encodes CSARRTGGAFF.

This chain uses TRBV19 with TRBJ2-5, with D possibly being TRBD2 (6 bases). The CDR3 totals 15 residues. Deletions cut 6 bases from V and 5 bases from J, with 19 bases between. Germline V lookup: CDR1 LNHDA, CDR2 SQIVND (reference sequence). The CDR3 sequence is CASRNPGVFGETQYF. Written as DNA, the CDR3 is TGTGCCAGTAGGAACCCGGGAGTGTTTGGGGAGACCCAGTACTTC.

This clone has a handful of counts. The chain joins TRBV7-3 to TRBJ2-5; no reliable D call. This CDR3 has 13 residues. Germline-derived CDR1 and CDR2 are SGHTA and FQGTGA. V was pared by 5 bases and J by 5 bases, with 12 bases between. CDR3: CASSPSLRETQYF. The DNA for the CDR3 is TGTGCCAGCAGCCCGTCTCTGCGGGAGACCCAGTACTTC.

The V and J genes are TRBV6-2 or TRBV6-3 and TRBJ2-7; D may be TRBD1 (5 bases). CDR3 length: 16 amino acids. CDR1 is MNHEY, CDR2 SVGEGT, per germline. Trimming cost V 1 base and J 2 bases, with 15 bases left between them. The CDR3 reads CASSYFPQAPTYEQYF. The CDR3 DNA reads as TGTGCCAGCAGTTACTTCCCACAGGCCCCAACCTACGAGCAGTACTTC.